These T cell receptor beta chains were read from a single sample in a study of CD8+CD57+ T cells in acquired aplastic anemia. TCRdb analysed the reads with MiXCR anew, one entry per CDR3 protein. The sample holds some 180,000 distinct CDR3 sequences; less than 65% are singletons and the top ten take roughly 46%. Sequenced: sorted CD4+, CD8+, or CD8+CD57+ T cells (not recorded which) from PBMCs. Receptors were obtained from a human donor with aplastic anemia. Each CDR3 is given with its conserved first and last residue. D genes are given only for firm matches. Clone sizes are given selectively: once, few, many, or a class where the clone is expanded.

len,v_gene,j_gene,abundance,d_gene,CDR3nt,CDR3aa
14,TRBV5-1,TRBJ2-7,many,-,TGCGCCAGCAGCTTGGCAGGGCTGCTCAACGAGCAGTACTTC,CASSLAGLLNEQYF
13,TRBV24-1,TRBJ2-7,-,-,TGTGCCACCAGTGATTGGGCGGGGTCCGAGCAGTACTTC,CATSDWAGSEQYF
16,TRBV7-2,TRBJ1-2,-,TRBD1,TGTGCCAGCAGCCTCCGGACAGGGGGGGCCAACTATGGCTACACCTTC,CASSLRTGGANYGYTF
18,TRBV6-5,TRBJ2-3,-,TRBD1,TGTGCCAGCAGTTACTCTGGGACAGGGTTCAGTATGGCAGATACGCAGTATTTT,CASSYSGTGFSMADTQYF
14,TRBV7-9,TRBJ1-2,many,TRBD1,TGTGCCAGCAGCTATCAAGACAGGGGCGTTGGCTACACCTTC,CASSYQDRGVGYTF
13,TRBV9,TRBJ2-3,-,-,TGTGCCAGCAGCGCCGACACGAGAAATACGCAGTATTTT,CASSADTRNTQYF
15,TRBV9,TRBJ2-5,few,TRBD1,TGTGCCAGCAGCGTAGATGGCCAGGGGGCGGAGACCCAGTACTTC,CASSVDGQGAETQYF
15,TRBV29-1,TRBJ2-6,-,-,TGCAGCGTTGAAATAGCCGGGACTGGGGCCAACGTCCTGACTTTC,CSVEIAGTGANVLTF
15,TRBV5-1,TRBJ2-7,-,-,TGCGCCAGCAGTTTCAGGGTTTCCGATACCTACGAGCAGTACTTC,CASSFRVSDTYEQYF
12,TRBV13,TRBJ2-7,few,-,TGTGCCAGCAGCCCGTTGGGGTACGAGCAGTACTTC,CASSPLGYEQYF
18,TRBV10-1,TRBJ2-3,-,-,TGCGCCAGCAGTGATTTGCGGGCTAACCAGGGAGGCACAGATACGCAGTATTTT,CASSDLRANQGGTDTQYF
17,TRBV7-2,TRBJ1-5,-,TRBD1,TGTGCCAGCAGCCCTGGGACAGGTTCGTATAGCAATCAGCCCCAGCATTTT,CASSPGTGSYSNQPQHF
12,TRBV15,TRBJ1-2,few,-,TGTGCCACCAGCAGAGATAACGGTGGCTACACCTTC,CATSRDNGGYTF
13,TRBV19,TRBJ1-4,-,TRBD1,TGTGCCAGTAGTCTTGGACAGGCTGAAAAACTGTTTTTT,CASSLGQAEKLFF
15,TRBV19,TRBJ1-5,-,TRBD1,TGTGCCAGCACCCCAGGACAGGGGGGGGGACAGCCCCAGCATTTT,CASTPGQGGGQPQHF
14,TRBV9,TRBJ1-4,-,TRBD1,TGTGCCAGCAGCGTAGGAATCGGACAGGGGGGACTGTCTTTT,CASSVGIGQGGLSF
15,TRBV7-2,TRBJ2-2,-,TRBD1,TGTGCCAGCAGCTTGGACAGGGCTGGCACCGGGGAGCTGTTTTTT,CASSLDRAGTGELFF
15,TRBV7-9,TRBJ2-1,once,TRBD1,TGTGCCAGCAGCTCCCAGACAGGGGGGGCCGGTGAGCAGTTCTTC,CASSSQTGGAGEQFF
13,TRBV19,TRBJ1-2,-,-,TGTGCCAGTAATCGAGGACCGAACTATGGCTACACCTTC,CASNRGPNYGYTF
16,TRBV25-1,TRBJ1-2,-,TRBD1,TGTGCCAGCAGTGAATATGGGAGGGGGCGGGGATATGGCTACACCTTC,CASSEYGRGRGYGYTF
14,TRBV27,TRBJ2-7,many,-,TGTGCCAGCAGTACTTTTGACGGAGCCTACGAGCAGTACTTC,CASSTFDGAYEQYF
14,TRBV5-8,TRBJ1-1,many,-,TGTGCCAGCAGCCCGGACGGGGGTCGGGCTGAAGCTTTCTTT,CASSPDGGRAEAFF
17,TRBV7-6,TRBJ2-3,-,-,TGTGCCAGCAGCTTAGCCCGTGCCCCCCTCGGGACAGATACGCAGTATTTT,CASSLARAPLGTDTQYF
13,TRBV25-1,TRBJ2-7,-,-,TGTGCCAGCAGTGCAACAGGTTCCTACGAGCAGTACTTC,CASSATGSYEQYF
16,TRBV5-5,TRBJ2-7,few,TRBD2,TGTGCCAGCAGCTCTAGCCGGGGAGGGGACGTTCGCGAGCAGTACTTC,CASSSSRGGDVREQYF
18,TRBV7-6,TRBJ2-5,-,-,TGTGCCAGCAGCTTAGCGGCGACGGACTCCTTCTTTCAAGAGACCCAGTACTTC,CASSLAATDSFFQETQYF
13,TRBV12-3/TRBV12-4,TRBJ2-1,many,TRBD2,TGTGCCAGCAGTTTGGGGACTAGCGATGAGCAGTTCTTC,CASSLGTSDEQFF
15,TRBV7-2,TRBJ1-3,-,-,TGTGCCAGCAGCCCCCAGCGTATCTCTGGAAACACCATATATTTT,CASSPQRISGNTIYF
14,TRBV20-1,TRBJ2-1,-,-,TGCAGTGCTACCACCGAGTTCTCCTACAATGAGCAGTTCTTC,CSATTEFSYNEQFF